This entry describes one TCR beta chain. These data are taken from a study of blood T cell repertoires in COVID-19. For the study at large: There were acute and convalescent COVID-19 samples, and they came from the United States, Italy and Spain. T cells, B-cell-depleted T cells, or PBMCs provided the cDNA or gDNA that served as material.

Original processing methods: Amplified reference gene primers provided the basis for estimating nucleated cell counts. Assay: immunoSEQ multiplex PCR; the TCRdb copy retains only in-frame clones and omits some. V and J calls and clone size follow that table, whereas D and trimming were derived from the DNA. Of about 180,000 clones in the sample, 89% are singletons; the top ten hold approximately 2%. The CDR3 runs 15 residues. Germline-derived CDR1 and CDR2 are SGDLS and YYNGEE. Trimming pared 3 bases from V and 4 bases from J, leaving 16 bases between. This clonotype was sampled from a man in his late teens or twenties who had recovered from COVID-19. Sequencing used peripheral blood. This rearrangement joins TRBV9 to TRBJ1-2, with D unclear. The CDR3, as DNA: TGTGCCAGCAGCGGTACCTCGGGGTTCCTCTATGGCTACACCTTC. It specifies CASSGTSGFLYGYTF.